Reported below is one T cell receptor beta chain. The antigen remains undetermined. Trimming took 6 bases from V and 0 from J, leaving 15 bases between them. This CDR3 region has 15 residues. Germline-derived CDR1 and CDR2 are MNHNS and SASEGT. This sample is drawn from a study of CD8+ T cells in alopecia areata. General study findings and limits: Mouse data revealed clearer TCR sharing than patient data did, a gap possibly tied to HLA.

Sorting from PBMCs produced CD4+ and CD8+ T cells. RNA extraction was followed by reverse transcription into cDNA, which acted as the sequencing template. TCRdb keeps only in-frame clones here, not all; method: immunoSEQ multiplex PCR. The sample carries about 150,000 clones, approximately 45% recorded once. Sequences were obtained from CD4+ T cells sorted from blood. This sequence originates from a human donor with alopecia areata. The rearrangement uses TRBV6-1 and TRBJ2-7; D uncertain. The DNA of the CDR3 is TGTGCCAGCAGCATTACTGTCCGGAGCTCCTACGAGCAGTACTTC. The encoded protein is CASSITVRSSYEQYF.